The 6 T cell receptor beta chains below all came from one sample that was sequenced in a study of shared clonotypes between healthy human individuals. Profiled with immunoSEQ multiplex PCR; TCRdb holds only in-frame clones, not every one. The table records about 1 million clones, 60% to 80% of them present only once. Material for sequencing was memory CD4+ T cells sorted from blood. Subset noted: CD45RA-negative fraction. The receptor set was obtained from a man between 18 and 35 years old in good health.

The V and J genes are TRBV28 and TRBJ2-7; 10 nucleotides line up with TRBD1. Per germline, CDR1 MDHEN and CDR2 SYDVKM. The CDR3 has 15 amino acids. V lost 5 bases and J lost 5; bases outside the gene matches: 9. For the CDR3, the DNA is TGTGCCAGCAGTACTCGGGACAGGGGATCCGACGAGCAGTACTTC. This translates into CASSTRDRGSDEQYF.

V gene TRBV27 combines with J gene TRBJ2-3; perhaps TRBD2 as D (5 bases). V was trimmed by 6 bases and J by 3 bases, leaving 13 bases between them. Germline CDR1 reads MNHEY; CDR2 reads SMNVEV (reference sequence). CDR3 length: 14 residues. CDR3 region: CASRASLRTDTQYF. CDR3 in DNA: TGTGCCAGCAGGGCTAGCCTTAGAACAGATACGCAGTATTTT.

About this clone: Other nucleotide sequences from this sample produce the same CDR3. The chain links TRBV5-1 to TRBJ2-1; D unresolved. With 3 bases removed from V and 7 bases from J, the gap between germline ends came to 8 bases. Germline V gene data show CDR1 as SGHRS and CDR2 as YFSETQ. The CDR3 covers 12 residues. The CDR3 nucleotides read TGCGCCAGCAGCTCGCTTGGTAATGAGCAGTTCTTC. It yields the protein CASSSLGNEQFF.

The CDR3 loop reads CASSARVSNQPQHF. CDR3 nucleotide sequence: TGTGCCAGCAGTGCCAGGGTGAGCAATCAGCCCCAGCATTTT. This chain connects TRBV27 to TRBJ1-5; weak D call: TRBD1 (5 bases). The CDR3 contains 14 residues. Germline CDR1 reads MNHEY; CDR2 reads SMNVEV (reference sequence). V was pared by 5 bases and J by 1 base, with 9 bases between.

As to this clone: A far larger clone is a single base away, which makes a read error likely. The chain joins TRBV5-6 to TRBJ1-5; D is unclear. Germline V CDR1 and CDR2: SGHDT, YYEEEE. The CDR3 is 13 residues long. V lost 2 bases and J lost 0, with 3 bases in between. The CDR3: CASSFSSNQPQHF. Here the CDR3 DNA reads TGTGCCAGCAGCTTCTCTAGCAATCAGCCCCAGCATTTT.

The rearrangement uses TRBV28 and TRBJ2-7; 8 nucleotides agree with TRBD1. CDR1 is MDHEN, CDR2 SYDVKM, per germline. J was trimmed by 4 bases and V by 6 bases; bases with no gene match: 11. There are 15 residues in the CDR3. CDR3 amino acids: CASSPRTGNIYEQYF. The DNA of the CDR3 is TGTGCCAGCAGCCCTCGGACAGGGAATATTTACGAGCAGTACTTC.